The clone carrying this T cell receptor (beta chain) has ten or more counts. Its matching antigen is unknown. This sample stems from a study of T cell repertoires and leukemia-associated antigens. The V and J ends lost 2 bases and 0 bases respectively, with 2 bases between them. This CDR3 comprises 12 residues. CDR1 is LGHDT and CDR2 is YNNKEL in the germline V gene (reference sequence). TCRdb itself ran the 5' RACE reads through MiXCR, one entry per CDR3 protein. Of roughly 13,000 distinct CDR3 sequences in the sample, about 39% were seen once. Material for sequencing was CD3+ T cells sorted from blood and cultured. This chain uses TRBV3-1 with TRBJ2-7, with no clear D. The sequence was obtained from a female donor in good health. CDR3 coding DNA: TGTGCCAGCAGCCAAATCTCCTACGAGCAGTACTTC. Encoded protein: CASSQISYEQYF.